These T cell receptor beta chains were read from a single sample in a study of PD-1 blockade in mismatch repair-deficient tumors. Sequenced by immunoSEQ multiplex PCR; TCRdb stores in-frame clones only, minus some. Of approximately 13,000 clones listed, around four fifths are singletons. These receptors' targets are unknown. Here the sequenced sample was cells cultured in vitro, taken from a patient treated with pembrolizumab. The receptors derive from an adult with mismatch repair-deficient cancer. The CDR3 runs from the conserved cysteine through the conserved F or W. Fields, in order: V gene, clone size, D gene, J gene, CDR3 protein, CDR3 DNA. D genes are given only for firm matches. Clone size is shown for a subset of rows, as once, few, many or a class of expanded clone.

TRBV29-1	NA	NA	TRBJ1-4	CSVGGGEKLFF	TGCAGCGTTGGCGGGGGGGAAAAACTGTTTTTT
TRBV15	NA	TRBD1	TRBJ1-2	CATSRAGTGVGYTF	TGTGCCACCAGCAGGGCCGGGACAGGAGTTGGCTACACCTTC
TRBV28	NA	TRBD1	TRBJ1-4	CASSRDRVEKLFF	TGTGCCAGCAGCCGGGACAGGGTTGAAAAACTGTTTTTT
TRBV5-4	NA	NA	TRBJ2-3	CASSLQANPDTQYF	TGTGCCAGCAGCTTGCAGGCGAACCCAGATACGCAGTATTTT
TRBV6-5	NA	NA	TRBJ1-4	CASSYQGGGTNEKLFF	TGTGCCAGCAGTTACCAGGGCGGTGGAACTAATGAAAAACTGTTTTTT
TRBV30	NA	TRBD1	TRBJ2-7	CAWRGRRTGTYEQYF	TGTGCCTGGAGGGGCAGGAGGACAGGTACCTACGAGCAGTACTTC
TRBV9	once	NA	TRBJ2-7	CASSVLRDTGEQYF	TGTGCCAGCAGCGTACTCCGGGACACTGGCGAGCAGTACTTC
TRBV9	NA	TRBD1	TRBJ2-1	CASSVGQGARGQFF	TGTGCCAGCAGCGTAGGCCAGGGGGCGCGAGGGCAGTTCTTC
TRBV28	few	NA	TRBJ1-2	CASTVIGTGNYGYTF	TGTGCCAGCACCGTTATCGGGACGGGGAACTATGGCTACACCTTC
TRBV7-2	once	TRBD1	TRBJ1-3	CASSSTGTGGNTIYF	TGTGCCAGCAGCTCAACCGGGACAGGGGGAAACACCATATATTTT
TRBV6-1	NA	NA	TRBJ2-2	CASSELGGGGNTGELFF	TGTGCCAGCAGTGAACTGGGAGGGGGAGGGAACACCGGGGAGCTGTTTTTT
TRBV5-8	NA	NA	TRBJ1-1	CASSLDSYTEAFF	TGTGCCAGCAGCTTAGACAGCTACACTGAAGCTTTCTTT
TRBV7-9	NA	TRBD2	TRBJ2-3	CASRTIAGGSTDTQYF	TGTGCCAGCAGGACCATAGCGGGAGGAAGCACAGATACGCAGTATTTT
TRBV7-2	NA	TRBD1	TRBJ2-7	CASSSTGTAYEQYF	TGTGCCAGCAGCTCCACCGGGACAGCATACGAGCAGTACTTC
TRBV7-6	NA	NA	TRBJ2-5	CASSLVLSETQYF	TGTGCCAGCAGCTTAGTATTATCAGAGACCCAGTACTTC
TRBV7-3	once	TRBD2	TRBJ2-3	CASSNLAGSDTQYF	TGTGCCAGCAGCAACCTAGCGGGGTCAGATACGCAGTATTTT
TRBV11-2	NA	NA	TRBJ1-3	CASSPIRGSSGNTIYF	TGTGCCAGCAGCCCAATTAGGGGGAGCTCTGGAAACACCATATATTTT
TRBV13	NA	NA	TRBJ1-2	CASSLAGYSARGYTF	TGTGCCAGCAGCTTAGCGGGGTACTCGGCGCGGGGCTACACCTTC
TRBV2	NA	NA	TRBJ1-2	CASSDRQSYGYTF	TGTGCCAGCAGTGATAGGCAGTCCTATGGCTACACCTTC
TRBV10-3	NA	NA	TRBJ1-4	CAISETGVEGKLFF	TGTGCCATCAGTGAGACAGGAGTGGAAGGAAAACTGTTTTTT
TRBV21-1	few	NA	TRBJ1-6	CASRPADGEGSPLHF	TGTGCCAGCAGGCCGGCGGACGGGGAAGGTTCACCCCTCCACTTT
TRBV11-2	NA	TRBD2	TRBJ2-7	CASSNLGTSSYEQYF	TGTGCCAGCAGCAACTTGGGGACTAGTTCCTACGAGCAGTACTTC
TRBV19	NA	TRBD1	TRBJ1-5	CATGGRVQPQHF	TGTGCCACAGGGGGTCGGGTTCAGCCCCAGCATTTT
TRBV5-1	once	NA	TRBJ1-2	CASSPEGGRGYTF	TGCGCCAGCAGCCCGGAGGGGGGCAGGGGCTACACCTTC
TRBV7-9	NA	TRBD2	TRBJ2-1	CASSLREDEQFF	TGTGCCAGCAGCCTTCGGGAGGATGAGCAGTTCTTC
TRBV30	NA	NA	TRBJ2-7	CAWSHREQYF	TGTGCCTGGAGTCATCGCGAGCAGTACTTC
TRBV28	NA	NA	TRBJ1-5	CASSLWRGEQSAPAF	TGTGCCAGCAGTTTATGGAGGGGAGAGCAATCAGCCCCAGCATTT
TRBV7-2	NA	TRBD2	TRBJ2-1	CASSIRGVGTTTYNEQFF	TGTGCCAGCAGCATCCGGGGGGTCGGGACCACAACCTACAATGAGCAGTTCTTC
TRBV5-4	NA	TRBD2	TRBJ2-1	CASSNSGSSNEQFF	TGTGCCAGCAGCAATAGCGGGAGCTCCAATGAGCAGTTCTTC
TRBV7-2	NA	NA	TRBJ1-5	CASSLSRGMGTPQHF	TGTGCCAGCAGCTTATCGCGTGGGATGGGTACGCCCCAGCATTTT
TRBV5-4	NA	NA	TRBJ1-6	CASSLGGTPDNSPLHF	TGTGCCAGCAGCTTGGGTGGGACACCCGATAATTCACCCCTCCACTTT
TRBV28	once	NA	TRBJ2-5	CASSRTGSQETQYF	TGTGCCAGCAGCCGCACAGGGTCCCAAGAGACCCAGTACTTC
TRBV27	NA	NA	TRBJ1-5	CASSLSRLGNQPQHF	TGTGCCAGCAGTTTATCTCGGCTGGGCAATCAGCCCCAGCATTTT
TRBV15	NA	TRBD1	TRBJ1-6	CATSRDLWDRNSPLHF	TGTGCCACCAGCAGAGATCTTTGGGACAGGAATTCACCCCTCCACTTT
TRBV6-6	NA	TRBD1	TRBJ1-5	CASSRGTGGNQPQHF	TGTGCCAGCAGCCGCGGGACAGGGGGCAATCAGCCCCAGCATTTT
TRBV9	NA	NA	TRBJ2-1	CASSVGVGASFNEQFF	TGTGCCAGCAGCGTAGGGGTGGGAGCCTCTTTCAATGAGCAGTTCTTC
TRBV4-1	NA	NA	TRBJ2-2	CASSPGAGELFF	TGCGCCAGCAGCCCGGGGGCCGGGGAGCTGTTTTTT
TRBV29-1	NA	TRBD2	TRBJ2-3	CSVGGGLAGDSPDTQYF	TGCAGCGTTGGTGGGGGACTAGCGGGAGATTCCCCAGATACGCAGTATTTT